The 5 T cell receptor beta chains given below trace back to one sample, sequenced in a study of control samples from healthy donors and cancer patients. This table comes from immunoSEQ multiplex PCR, and its TCRdb copy is limited to in-frame clones, with some not included. The repertoire consists of roughly 150,000 clones, with over 90% occurring once and the leading ten covering approximately 2.5%. Sequenced sample: blood. These receptor sequences come from a middle-aged man in good health.

The V and J genes are TRBV10-3 and TRBJ2-7; 14 nucleotides match TRBD2. This CDR3 has 15 amino acids. The trim removed 2 bases at V and 7 bases at J, leaving 4 bases unmatched. Germline V gives CDR1 ENHRY, CDR2 SYGVKD. The CDR3 DNA follows: TGTGCCATCAGTGAGGGGACTAGCGGGAGAGGGGAGCAGTACTTC. It codes for CAISEGTSGRGEQYF.

This clone was detected a few times. The rearrangement uses TRBV11-1 and TRBJ1-4; 8 nucleotides align to TRBD1. CDR1 is SGHAT and CDR2 is FQDESV in the germline V gene (reference sequence). Trimming took 5 bases from V and 7 from J; bases not matched to a gene: 9. The CDR3 is 15 residues long. The CDR3 DNA reads TGTGCCAGCAGCCTCGGACAGGGTGGAGGTGAAAAACTGTTTTTT. Translation gives CASSLGQGGGEKLFF.

This sequence joins TRBV28 and TRBJ1-2; 9 bases match TRBD1. Unmatched junction bases numbered 13, after V lost 11 bases and J lost 0 bases. CDR3 length equals 16 residues. Germline V gene lookup returns CDR1 MDHEN and CDR2 SYDVKM. The CDR3 loop is CAGQRQGVETNYGYTF. The CDR3 coding sequence is TGTGCCGGGCAACGACAGGGGGTAGAAACTAACTATGGCTACACCTTC.

The rearrangement joins TRBV6-1 to TRBJ1-2, with 7 bases lining up with TRBD1. J lost 8 bases, V lost 6 bases, and 3 bases had no gene match. Germline V gene data show CDR1 as MNHNS and CDR2 as SASEGT. This CDR3 is 11 amino acids long. The CDR3 is CASSRDSGYTF. CDR3 DNA: TGTGCCAGCAGCCGGGACAGCGGCTACACCTTC.

The J gene is TRBJ1-4, the V gene TRBV9; D not resolved. Per germline, CDR1 SGDLS and CDR2 YYNGEE. This CDR3 contains 16 residues. The V and J ends lost 0 bases and 0 bases respectively, with 9 bases between them. The CDR3 DNA sequence: TGTGCCAGCAGCGTAGCGACCGGCGCAACTAATGAAAAACTGTTTTTT. Translation gives CASSVATGATNEKLFF.